Below, one T cell receptor (beta chain) is given with its context. Its antigen is unidentified. Here immunoSEQ multiplex PCR was the method, and the copy in TCRdb shows in-frame clones only, minus some. The data show around 450,000 clones, about 91% seen once. The treatment here: roughly 18 received Ad26.COV2.S at low or high dose, single or two shots; about 5 received placebo; per-sample allocation not given. On day 63 after the first injection, vaccine and placebo recipients gave samples. This sample was taken from a study of Ad26.COV2.S vaccination and SARS-CoV-2 variants. Study-level results: Non-spike TCR breadth was similar in vaccine and placebo recipients.

The CDR3 totals 13 residues. Germline loops: CDR1 MNHNS, CDR2 SASEGT. Trimming cost V 2 bases and J 2 bases, with 7 bases left between them. This chain joins TRBV6-1 and TRBJ2-7; D is unresolved. The sample in question was peripheral blood, obtained in a trial of Ad26.COV2.S vaccine versus placebo. The receptor comes from a person between 18 and 59 years old who received the Ad26.COV2.S COVID-19 vaccine or a placebo. The CDR3 reads CASSERAAYEQYF. In DNA form, the CDR3 reads TGTGCCAGCAGTGAAAGGGCCGCCTACGAGCAGTACTTC.